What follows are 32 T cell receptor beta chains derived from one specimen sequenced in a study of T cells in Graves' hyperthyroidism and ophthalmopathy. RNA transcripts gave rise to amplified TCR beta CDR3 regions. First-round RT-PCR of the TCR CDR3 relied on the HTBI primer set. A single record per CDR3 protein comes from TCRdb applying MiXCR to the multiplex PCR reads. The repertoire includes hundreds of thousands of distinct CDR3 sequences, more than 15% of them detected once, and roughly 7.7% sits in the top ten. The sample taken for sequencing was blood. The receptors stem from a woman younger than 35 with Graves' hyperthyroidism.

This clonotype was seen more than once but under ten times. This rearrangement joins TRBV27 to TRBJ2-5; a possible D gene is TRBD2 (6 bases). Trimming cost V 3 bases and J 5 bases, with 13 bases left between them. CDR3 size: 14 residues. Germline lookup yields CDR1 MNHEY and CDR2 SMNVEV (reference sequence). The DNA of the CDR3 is TGTGCCAGCAGTTTTCGTGTTGGAGGGGAGACCCAGTACTTC. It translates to CASSFRVGGETQYF.

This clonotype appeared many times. CDR3: CASTHRRAGGGGNEQFF. In nucleotides, the CDR3 is TGTGCCAGTACCCACCGCCGAGCGGGAGGAGGCGGCAATGAGCAGTTCTTC. The rearrangement joins TRBV19 to TRBJ2-1; 9 bases are a match to TRBD2. Trimming cost V 7 bases and J 6 bases; bases outside gene matches: 16. Per germline, CDR1 LNHDA and CDR2 SQIVND (reference sequence). This CDR3 is 17 amino acids long.

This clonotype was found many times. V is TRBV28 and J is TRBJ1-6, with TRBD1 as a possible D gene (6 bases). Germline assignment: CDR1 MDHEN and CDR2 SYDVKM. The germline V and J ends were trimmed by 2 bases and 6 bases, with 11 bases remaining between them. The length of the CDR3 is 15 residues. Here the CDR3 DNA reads TGTGCCAGCAGTTTAACCAGGGGCCTTAATTCACCCCTCCACTTT. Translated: CASSLTRGLNSPLHF.

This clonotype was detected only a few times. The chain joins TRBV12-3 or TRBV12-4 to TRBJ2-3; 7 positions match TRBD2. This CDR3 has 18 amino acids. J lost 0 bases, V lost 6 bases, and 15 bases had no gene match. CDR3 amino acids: CASRAQLSGPASTDTQYF. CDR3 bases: TGTGCCAGCAGAGCCCAGCTTAGCGGGCCAGCTAGCACAGATACGCAGTATTTT.

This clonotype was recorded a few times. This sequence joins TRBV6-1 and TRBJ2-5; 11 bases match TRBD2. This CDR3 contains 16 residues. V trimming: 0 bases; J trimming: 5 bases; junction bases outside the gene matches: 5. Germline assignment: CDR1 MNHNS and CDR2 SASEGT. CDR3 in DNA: TGTGCCAGCAGTGAAGCTAGCGGGGGGGCGTTGGAGACCCAGTACTTC. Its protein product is CASSEASGGALETQYF.

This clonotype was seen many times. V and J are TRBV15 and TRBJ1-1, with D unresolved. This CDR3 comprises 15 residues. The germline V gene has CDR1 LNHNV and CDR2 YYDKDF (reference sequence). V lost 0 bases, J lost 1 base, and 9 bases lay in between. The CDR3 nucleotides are TGTGCCACCAGCAGAGACCAGTCAGCGAACACTGAAGCTTTCTTT. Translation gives CATSRDQSANTEAFF.

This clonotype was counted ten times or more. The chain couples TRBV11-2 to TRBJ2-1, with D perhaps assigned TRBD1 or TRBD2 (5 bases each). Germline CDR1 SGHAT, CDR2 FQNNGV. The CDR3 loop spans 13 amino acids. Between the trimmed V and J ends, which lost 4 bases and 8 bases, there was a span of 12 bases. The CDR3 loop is CASSSPGRHEQFF. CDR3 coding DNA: TGTGCCAGCAGCTCCCCGGGACGCCATGAGCAGTTCTTC.

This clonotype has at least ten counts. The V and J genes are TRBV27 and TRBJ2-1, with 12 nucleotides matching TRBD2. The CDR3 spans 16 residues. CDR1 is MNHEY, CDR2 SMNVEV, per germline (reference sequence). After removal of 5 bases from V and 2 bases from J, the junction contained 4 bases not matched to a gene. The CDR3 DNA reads TGTGCCAGCAGTCATTGGACTAGCGGGACCTACAATGAGCAGTTCTTC. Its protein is CASSHWTSGTYNEQFF.

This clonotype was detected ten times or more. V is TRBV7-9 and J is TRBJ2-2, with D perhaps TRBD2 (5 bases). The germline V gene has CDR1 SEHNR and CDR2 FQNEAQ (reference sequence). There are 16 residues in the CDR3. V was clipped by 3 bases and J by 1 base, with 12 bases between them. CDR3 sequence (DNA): TGTGCCAGCAGCTTGGATGTCCGGGGGAACACCGGGGAGCTGTTTTTT. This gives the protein CASSLDVRGNTGELFF.

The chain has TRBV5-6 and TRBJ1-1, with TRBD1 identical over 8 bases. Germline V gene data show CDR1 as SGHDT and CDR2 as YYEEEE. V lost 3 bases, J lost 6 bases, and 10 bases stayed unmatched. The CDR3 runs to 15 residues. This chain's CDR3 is CASSSWTGNLAEAFF. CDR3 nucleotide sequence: TGTGCCAGCAGCTCCTGGACAGGGAACTTAGCTGAAGCTTTCTTT.

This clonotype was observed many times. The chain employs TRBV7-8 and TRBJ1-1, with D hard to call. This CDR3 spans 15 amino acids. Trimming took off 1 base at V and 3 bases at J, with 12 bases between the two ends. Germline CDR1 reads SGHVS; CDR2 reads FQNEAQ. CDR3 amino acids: CASSLVPTGDTEAFF. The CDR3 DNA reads TGTGCCAGCAGCTTAGTGCCGACGGGAGACACTGAAGCTTTCTTT.

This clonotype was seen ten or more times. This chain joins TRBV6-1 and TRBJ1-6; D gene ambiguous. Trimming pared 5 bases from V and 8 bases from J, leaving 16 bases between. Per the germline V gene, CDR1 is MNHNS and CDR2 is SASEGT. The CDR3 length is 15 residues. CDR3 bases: TGTGCCAGCAGTTTGATGGGCTGGAGGGATTCACCCCTCCACTTT. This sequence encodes CASSLMGWRDSPLHF.

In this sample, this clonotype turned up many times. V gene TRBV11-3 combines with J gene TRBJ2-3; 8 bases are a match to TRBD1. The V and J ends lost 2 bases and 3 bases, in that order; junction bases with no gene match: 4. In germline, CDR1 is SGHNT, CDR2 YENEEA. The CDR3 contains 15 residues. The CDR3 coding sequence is TGTGCCAGCAGCTTACGGGACAGGTCAACAGATACGCAGTATTTT. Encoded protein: CASSLRDRSTDTQYF.

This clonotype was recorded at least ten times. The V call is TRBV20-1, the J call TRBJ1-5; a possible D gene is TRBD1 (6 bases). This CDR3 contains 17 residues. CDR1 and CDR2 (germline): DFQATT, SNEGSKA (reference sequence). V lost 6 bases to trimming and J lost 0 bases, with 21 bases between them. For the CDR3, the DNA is TGCAGTGCCATTCCCGGACAGTCCCGGTATAGCAATCAGCCCCAGCATTTT. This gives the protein CSAIPGQSRYSNQPQHF.

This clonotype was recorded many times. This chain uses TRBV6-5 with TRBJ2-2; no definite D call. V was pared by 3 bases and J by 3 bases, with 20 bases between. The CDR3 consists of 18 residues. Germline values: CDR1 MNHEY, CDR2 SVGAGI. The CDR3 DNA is TGTGCCAGCAGTTATCTCGTAATCATCGGACCTTACACCGGGGAGCTGTTTTTT. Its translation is CASSYLVIIGPYTGELFF.

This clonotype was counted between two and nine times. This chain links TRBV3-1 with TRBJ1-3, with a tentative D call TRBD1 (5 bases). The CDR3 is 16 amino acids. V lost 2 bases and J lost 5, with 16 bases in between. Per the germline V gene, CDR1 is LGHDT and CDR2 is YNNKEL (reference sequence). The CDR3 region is CASSQRPLDTRNTIYF. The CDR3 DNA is TGTGCCAGCAGCCAACGACCGTTGGACACCAGAAACACCATATATTTT.

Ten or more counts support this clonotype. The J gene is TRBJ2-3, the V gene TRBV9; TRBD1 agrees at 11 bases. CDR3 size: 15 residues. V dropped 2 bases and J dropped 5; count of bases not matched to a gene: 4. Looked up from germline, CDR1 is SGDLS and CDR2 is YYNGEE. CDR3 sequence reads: CASSVDRGPVDTQYF. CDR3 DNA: TGTGCCAGCAGCGTGGACAGGGGGCCTGTAGATACGCAGTATTTT. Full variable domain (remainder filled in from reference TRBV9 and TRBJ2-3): DSGVTQTPKHLITATGQRVTLRCSPRSGDLSVYWYQQSLDQGLQFLIQYYNGEERAKGNILERFSAQQFPDLHSELNLSSLELGDSALYFCASSVDRGPVDTQYFGPGTRLTVL.

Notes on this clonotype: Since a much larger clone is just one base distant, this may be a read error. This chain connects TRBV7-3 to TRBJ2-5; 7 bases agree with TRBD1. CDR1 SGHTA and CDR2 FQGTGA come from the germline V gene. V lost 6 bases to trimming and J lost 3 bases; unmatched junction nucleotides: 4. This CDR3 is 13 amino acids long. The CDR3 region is CASRMTGKETQYF. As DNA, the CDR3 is TGTGCCAGCAGGATGACAGGGAAAGAGACCCAGTACTTC.

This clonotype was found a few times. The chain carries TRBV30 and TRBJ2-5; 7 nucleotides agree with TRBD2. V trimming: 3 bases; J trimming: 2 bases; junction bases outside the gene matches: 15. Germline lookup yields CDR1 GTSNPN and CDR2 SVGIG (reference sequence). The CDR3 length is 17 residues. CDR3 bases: TGTGCCTGGAGGCAGACTAGCATTAGAAAGTGGCAAGAGACCCAGTACTTC. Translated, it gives CAWRQTSIRKWQETQYF.

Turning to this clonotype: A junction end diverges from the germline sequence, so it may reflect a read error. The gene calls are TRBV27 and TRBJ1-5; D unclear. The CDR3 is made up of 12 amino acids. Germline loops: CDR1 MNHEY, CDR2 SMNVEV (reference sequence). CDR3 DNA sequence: TGTGCCGGCAGTTTATCCGGTCAGCCCCAGCATTTT. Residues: CAGSLSGQPQHF.

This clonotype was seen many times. CDR3 in amino acids: CSAPRGIGYGYTF. In DNA, the CDR3 is TGCAGTGCTCCTCGGGGAATAGGCTATGGCTACACCTTC. This chain links TRBV20-1 with TRBJ1-2; D is ambiguous. The V end was cut by 5 bases, the J end by 4 bases, with 14 bases between. The CDR3 has 13 residues. The germline gives CDR1 DFQATT, CDR2 SNEGSKA (reference sequence).

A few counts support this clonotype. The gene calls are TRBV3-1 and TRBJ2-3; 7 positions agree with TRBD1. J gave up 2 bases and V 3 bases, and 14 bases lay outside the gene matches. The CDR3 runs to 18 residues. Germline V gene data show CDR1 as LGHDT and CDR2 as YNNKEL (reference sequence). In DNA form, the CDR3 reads TGTGCCAGCAGCCAGGGGGCCCTTACGGGACAGACCACAGATACGCAGTATTTT. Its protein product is CASSQGALTGQTTDTQYF.

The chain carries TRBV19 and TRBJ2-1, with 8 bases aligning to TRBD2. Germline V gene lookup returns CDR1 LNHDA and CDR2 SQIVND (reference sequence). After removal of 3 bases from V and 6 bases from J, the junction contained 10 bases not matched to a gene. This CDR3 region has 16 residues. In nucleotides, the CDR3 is TGTGCCAGTAGTATTGGGAACCCCGGGAGGGCCAATGAGCAGTTCTTC. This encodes CASSIGNPGRANEQFF.

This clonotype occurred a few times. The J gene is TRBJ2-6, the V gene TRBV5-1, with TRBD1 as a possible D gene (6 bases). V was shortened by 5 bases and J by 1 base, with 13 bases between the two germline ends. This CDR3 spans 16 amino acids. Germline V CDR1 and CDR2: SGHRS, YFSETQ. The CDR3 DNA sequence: TGCGCCAGCAGTATGCTTAGGGGGTCTGGGGCCAACGTCCTGACTTTC. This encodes CASSMLRGSGANVLTF. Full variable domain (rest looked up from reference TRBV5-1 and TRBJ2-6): KAGVTQTPRYLIKTRGQQVTLSCSPISGHRSVSWYQQTPGQGLQFLFEYFSETQRNKGNFPGRFSGRQFSNSRSEMNVSTLELGDSALYLCASSMLRGSGANVLTFGAGSRLTVL.

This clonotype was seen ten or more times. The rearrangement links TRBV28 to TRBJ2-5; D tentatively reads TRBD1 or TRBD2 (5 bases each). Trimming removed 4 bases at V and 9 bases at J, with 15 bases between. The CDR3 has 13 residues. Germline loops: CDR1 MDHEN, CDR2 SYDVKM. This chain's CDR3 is CASSSGTPLAQYF. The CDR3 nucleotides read TGTGCCAGCAGTTCCGGGACCCCTTTGGCCCAGTACTTC.

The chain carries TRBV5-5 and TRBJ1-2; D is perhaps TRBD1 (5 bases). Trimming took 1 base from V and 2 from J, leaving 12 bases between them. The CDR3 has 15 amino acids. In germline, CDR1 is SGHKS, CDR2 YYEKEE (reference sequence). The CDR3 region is CASSLHGGVNYGYTF. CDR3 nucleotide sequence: TGTGCCAGCAGCTTGCACGGGGGGGTGAACTATGGCTACACCTTC. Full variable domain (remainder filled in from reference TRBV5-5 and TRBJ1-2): DAGVTQSPTHLIKTRGQQVTLRCSPISGHKSVSWYQQVLGQGPQFIFQYYEKEERGRGNFPDRFSARQFPNYSSELNVNALLLGDSALYLCASSLHGGVNYGYTFGSGTRLTVV.

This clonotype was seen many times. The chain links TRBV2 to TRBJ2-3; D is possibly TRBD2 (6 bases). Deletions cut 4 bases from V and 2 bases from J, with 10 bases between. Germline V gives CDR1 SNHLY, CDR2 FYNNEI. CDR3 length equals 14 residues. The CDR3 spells CASSVGLDTDTQYF. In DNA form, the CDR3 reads TGTGCCAGCAGTGTGGGACTTGACACAGATACGCAGTATTTT. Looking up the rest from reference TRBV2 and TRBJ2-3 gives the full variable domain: EPEVTQTPSHQVTQMGQEVILRCVPISNHLYFYWYRQILGQKVEFLVSFYNNEISEKSEIFDDQFSVERPDGSNFTLKIRSTKLEDSAMYFCASSVGLDTDTQYFGPGTRLTVL.

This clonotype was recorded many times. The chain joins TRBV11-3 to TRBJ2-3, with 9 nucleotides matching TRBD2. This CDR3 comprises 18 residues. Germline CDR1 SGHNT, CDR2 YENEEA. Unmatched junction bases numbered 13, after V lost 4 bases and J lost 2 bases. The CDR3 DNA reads TGTGCCAGCAGCTCTTACGGGACTAGCACGCTAACCACAGATACGCAGTATTTT. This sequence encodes CASSSYGTSTLTTDTQYF.

CDR3 DNA sequence: TGCGCCAGCAGGGCAGGCACAGGGGACTCTGGAAACACCATATATTTT. This encodes CASRAGTGDSGNTIYF. V is TRBV5-1 and J is TRBJ1-3; the match to TRBD1 covers 7 bases. CDR1 SGHRS and CDR2 YFSETQ come from the germline V gene. The trim removed 5 bases at V and 0 bases at J, leaving 8 bases unmatched. This CDR3 comprises 16 residues.

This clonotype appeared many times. CDR3 region: CASSLIWGKKFGYTF. CDR3 coding DNA: TGTGCCAGCAGCTTAATCTGGGGGAAGAAGTTTGGCTACACCTTC. V is TRBV7-2 and J is TRBJ1-2; D perhaps matches TRBD1 (5 bases). The CDR3 runs to 15 residues. V dropped 2 bases and J dropped 7 bases, with 17 bases sitting between them. Germline V gene lookup returns CDR1 SGHTA and CDR2 FQGNSA.

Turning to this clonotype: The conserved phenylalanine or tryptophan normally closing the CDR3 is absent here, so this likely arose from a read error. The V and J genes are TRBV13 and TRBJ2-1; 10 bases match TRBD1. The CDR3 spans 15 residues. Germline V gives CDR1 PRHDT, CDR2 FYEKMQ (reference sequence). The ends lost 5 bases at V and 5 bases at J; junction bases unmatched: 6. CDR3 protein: CASSLGTGDNNEQFS. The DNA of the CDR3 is TGTGCCAGCAGCCTCGGGACAGGGGATAACAATGAGCAGTTCTCC.

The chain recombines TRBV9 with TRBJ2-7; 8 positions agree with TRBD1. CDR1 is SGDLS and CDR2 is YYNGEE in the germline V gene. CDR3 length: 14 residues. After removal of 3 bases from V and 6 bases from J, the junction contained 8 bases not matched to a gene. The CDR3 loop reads CASSASGQGPEQYF. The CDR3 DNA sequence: TGTGCCAGCAGCGCATCCGGACAGGGCCCCGAGCAGTACTTC.